This T cell receptor beta chain emerged from a study of vaccination effects on CD4 cells after COVID-19. Viral peptide pools were used in the ViraFEST assay to expand antigen-specific CD4+ T cells, and sequencing came afterward. Cultured cells yielded isolated CD4+ T cells after nine to ten days. The vaccine given was either BNT162b2 or mRNA-1273, in two doses. The data were produced by immunoSEQ multiplex PCR, yet TCRdb's version contains in-frame clones alone and is incomplete. The sample includes some 61,000 clones, about 80% of them seen just once. The CDR3 loop spans 15 amino acids. V was shortened by 0 bases and J by 8 bases, with 12 bases between the two germline ends. Germline V gives CDR1 SGHRS, CDR2 YFSETQ. Turning to this clone: What it binds is not known.

The origin of this receptor is a human donor who received a COVID-19 vaccine. The specimen was CD4+ T cells from PBMCs cultured with HCoV-OC43 spike peptides, collected after COVID-19 vaccination. Indicated subset: HCoV-OC43 spike overlapping peptide pool stimulation. The chain carries TRBV5-1 and TRBJ1-6, with D hard to call. The CDR3 DNA sequence: TGCGCCAGCAGCTTGGATCGGGGTCGGGATTCACCCCTCCACTTT. It translates to CASSLDRGRDSPLHF.